Sequencing of this T cell receptor beta chain was carried out in a study of long-term antiretroviral therapy in people with HIV (dated by TCRdb to 2022 to 2024). At the level of the whole study: Collection of the earliest samples took place about a decade ahead of the 2015 WHO recommendation for immediate ART, at a time when ART was typically delayed until CD4 counts fell. No cross-contamination during QIAcube processing was shown when test extractions of a monoclonal T-cell line were performed alongside about 30 polyclonal samples. A retrospective serial study tested whether changes in peripheral blood TRB repertoire composition and diversity were associated with ART initiation and durable HIV suppression. Among the roughly 30 participants with HIV, eleven to twelve were female. A total of 150 to 200 cryopreserved PBMC samples were contributed to the cohort by 30 adults with confirmed HIV infection, with samples collected serially over a mean of around 6 years (range 1-12). General conclusions and limits of the study: Samples dated from the mid-2000s to the late 2010s, and the ART regimens used may be less effective than current ones. At every time point, the repertoire was dominated by expanded TRB clones first identified before ART initiation, although this dominance fluctuated and, in many PLHIV, declined after ART. Inferences about post-ART repertoire changes are limited because no data were available on ART adherence, viral resistance or therapy changes. CDR3 length ranges in HIV repertoires were narrower than in controls, and network structure suggested an antigen-experienced repertoire with only a slight naive shift after ART. Unsorted PBMC were profiled instead of sorted CD4+ and CD8+ T cells because pre-ART samples had limited cell numbers. Limited PBMC availability meant only the TCR beta chain was sequenced, without alpha chain pairing. Starting ART was linked to a significant rise in TRB diversity, yet even after long-term ART the diversity remained significantly lower than in transplant donor controls.

The immunoSEQ hsTCRB v3.0 assay was used at survey level resolution to sequence the TRB variable region. A depth of 40,000-50,000 T-cell genomes per sample was targeted for TRB sequencing. An Illumina MiSeq with a v3 150-cycle kit was used to sequence the pooled TRB libraries. The published analysis was carried out like this. Repertoire analysis was performed in R inside a reproducible Nextflow workflow that covered QC, data transformation and analysis. LymphoSeq2, an R package for exploring AIRR-Seq data, was used to implement the custom analyses. Four samples yielding fewer than 5000 total TRB sequences were excluded, leaving more than 150 analyzed HIV repertoires. Among the roughly 190 retained HIV repertoires, about 59 were collected before ART initiation and some 130 were collected after ART initiation. Each repertoire was downsampled to 5000 TRB nucleotide sequences, and summary statistics were averaged across 100 downsampling iterations. The analysis kept only TRB sequences whose CDR3 regions were at least seven amino acids long. Diversity was measured with a Shannon entropy-derived clonality score and the Gini coefficient. In the repertoire networks, any two of the top 5000 CDR3 amino acid sequences were linked whenever the two sequences differed by an edit distance of one. Antigen specificity groups and MHC restriction were predicted for TRB CDR3 amino acid sequences with GLIPH2. CDR3 amino acid sequences were matched against VDJdb and McPAS-TCR to flag known CMV, EBV, HIV or tissue antigen associations. Pre-ART, post-ART and control groups were compared with Wilcoxon signed-rank tests and Holm-Bonferroni correction. Here the immuneACCESS table is served through TCRdb, limited to in-frame sequences with V and J called. Missing clones are a known gap in these copies; in checked studies unresolved V genes cover under half, and the rest lacks a known reason. The D gene and trimming were derived from the DNA, and the V and J assignments and clone size from that table. The table for this sample lists about 20,000 clones; around 91% of them were counted only once. The ten largest clones add up to more than 7% of the sample.

With regard to this clone: What this receptor recognizes is not known. No base quality information exists; no much larger clone differs at one position.

To be included, a participant needed at least one PBMC sample from before ART initiation plus at least two post-ART samples. Every participant with HIV received treatment in the United States of America. Before DNA extraction, cryopreserved samples of roughly 0.95-10 million PBMC were thawed and washed. At the time of the earliest PBMC sample, participants with HIV were aged between roughly 20 and 60 years. PBMC samples were contributed by each participant from 1-4 timepoints before ART initiation and 2-8 timepoints after ART initiation, with a median of 7 samples. Serial HIV viral load, CD4+ T-cell count, ART history and demographic data were obtained for every participant. A Qiagen kit on a QIAcube was used to extract genomic DNA from unsorted PBMC, with samples processed in batches of 12. Based on the germline V gene, the CDR1 and CDR2 sequences are SNHLY and FYNNEI. From cysteine to phenylalanine, the CDR3 is 13 amino acids long. The DNA shown is the 39-base CDR3, in frame from base 1. V trim: 3 bases; J trim: 4 bases; unmatched bases: 2.

This receptor was taken from a man aged 50-60 years with HIV. The sequenced sample was unsorted PBMCs, obtained 4.2 years after starting antiretroviral therapy. The sequence joins TRBV2 to TRBJ1-2; the junction holds 7 bases that match TRBD1. The CDR3 is CASSEWTGYGYTF. At the DNA level, the sequence is TGTGCCAGCAGTGAGTGGACAGGCTATGGCTACACCTTC. With all but the CDR3 taken from the reference TRBV2 and TRBJ1-2 genes, the full variable domain is: EPEVTQTPSHQVTQMGQEVILRCVPISNHLYFYWYRQILGQKVEFLVSFYNNEISEKSEIFDDQFSVERPDGSNFTLKIRSTKLEDSAMYFCASSEWTGYGYTFGSGTRLTVV.